Reported below is one TCR beta chain. Its antigen is still unknown. Method: immunoSEQ multiplex PCR; TCRdb's copy keeps in-frame clones and lacks some. This sample has roughly 120,000 clones, with less than 90% found just once. The CDR3 extends over 13 amino acids. Trimming removed 0 bases at V and 2 bases at J, with 4 bases between. CDR1 is SGHTA, CDR2 FQGTGA, per germline. The data belong to a study of identifying expanded T cells in peripheral blood. The study, taken as a whole, reports: Approximately 2-week clone count variance significantly increased as total template count grew. Differentially abundant clones: about 1.2 between replicates, about 15 at roughly 13 days, over 18 at four.

During the collection period, no donor immune events like infections were recorded. This TCR derives from a person aged 18 to 75 in good health. Sequencing used blood. V and J are TRBV7-3 and TRBJ2-5; no definite D call. The CDR3 bases are TGTGCCAGCAGCTTAACTGTGCAAGAGACCCAGTACTTC. This translates into CASSLTVQETQYF.